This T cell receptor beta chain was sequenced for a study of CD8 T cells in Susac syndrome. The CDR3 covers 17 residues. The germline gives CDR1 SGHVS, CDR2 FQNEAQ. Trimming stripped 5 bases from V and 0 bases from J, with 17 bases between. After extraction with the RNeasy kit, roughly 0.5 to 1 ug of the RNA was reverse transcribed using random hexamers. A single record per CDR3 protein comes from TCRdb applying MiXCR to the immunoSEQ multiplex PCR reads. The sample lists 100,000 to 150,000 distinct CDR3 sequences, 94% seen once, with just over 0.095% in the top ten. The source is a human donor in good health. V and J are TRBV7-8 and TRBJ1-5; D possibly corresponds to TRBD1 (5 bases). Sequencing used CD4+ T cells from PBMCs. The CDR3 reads CASSGAKWGPSNQPQHF. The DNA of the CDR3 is TGTGCCAGCAGCGGGGCTAAATGGGGACCTAGCAATCAGCCCCAGCATTTT.